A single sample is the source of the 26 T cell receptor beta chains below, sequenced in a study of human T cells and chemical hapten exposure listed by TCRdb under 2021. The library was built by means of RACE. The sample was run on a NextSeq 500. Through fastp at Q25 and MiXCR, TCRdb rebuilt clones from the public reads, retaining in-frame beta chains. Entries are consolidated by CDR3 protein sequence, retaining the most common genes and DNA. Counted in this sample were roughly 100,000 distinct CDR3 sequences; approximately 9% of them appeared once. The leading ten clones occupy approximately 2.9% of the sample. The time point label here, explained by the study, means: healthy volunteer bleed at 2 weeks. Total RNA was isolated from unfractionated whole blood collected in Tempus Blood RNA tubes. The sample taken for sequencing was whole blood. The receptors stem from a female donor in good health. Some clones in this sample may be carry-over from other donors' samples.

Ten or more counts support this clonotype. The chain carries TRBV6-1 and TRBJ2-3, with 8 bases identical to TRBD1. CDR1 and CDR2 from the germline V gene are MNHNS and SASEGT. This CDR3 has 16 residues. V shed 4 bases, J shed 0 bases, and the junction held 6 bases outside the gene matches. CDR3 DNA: TGTGCCAGCAGTGCACCAGGGGGCCAGAGCACAGATACGCAGTATTTT. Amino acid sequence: CASSAPGGQSTDTQYF.

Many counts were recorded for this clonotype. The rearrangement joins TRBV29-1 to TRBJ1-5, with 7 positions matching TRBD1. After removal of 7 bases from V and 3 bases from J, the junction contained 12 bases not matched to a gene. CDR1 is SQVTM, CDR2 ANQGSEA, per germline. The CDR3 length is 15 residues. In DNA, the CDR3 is TGCAGCGCCAACGCAGACAGGGTAGACAATCAGCCCCAGCATTTT. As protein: CSANADRVDNQPQHF.

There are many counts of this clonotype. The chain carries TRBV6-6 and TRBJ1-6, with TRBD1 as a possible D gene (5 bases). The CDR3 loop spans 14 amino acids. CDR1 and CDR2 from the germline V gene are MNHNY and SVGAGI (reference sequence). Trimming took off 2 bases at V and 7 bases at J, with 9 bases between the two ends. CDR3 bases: TGTGCCAGCAGTTACGGGAACAGGAATTCACCCCTCCACTTT. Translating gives CASSYGNRNSPLHF.

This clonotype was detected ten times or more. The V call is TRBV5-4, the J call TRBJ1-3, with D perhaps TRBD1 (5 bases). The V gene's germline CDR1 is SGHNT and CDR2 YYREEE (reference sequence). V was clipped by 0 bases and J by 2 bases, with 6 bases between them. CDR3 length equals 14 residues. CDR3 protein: CASSLGGAGNTIYF. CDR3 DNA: TGTGCCAGCAGCTTGGGAGGGGCTGGAAACACCATATATTTT.

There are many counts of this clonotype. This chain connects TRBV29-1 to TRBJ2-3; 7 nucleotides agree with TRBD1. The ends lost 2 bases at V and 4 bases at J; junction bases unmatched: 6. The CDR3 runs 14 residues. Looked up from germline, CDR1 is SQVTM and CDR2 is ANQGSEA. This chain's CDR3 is CSVERTGPPDTQYF. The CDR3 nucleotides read TGCAGCGTTGAAAGGACAGGTCCCCCAGATACGCAGTATTTT.

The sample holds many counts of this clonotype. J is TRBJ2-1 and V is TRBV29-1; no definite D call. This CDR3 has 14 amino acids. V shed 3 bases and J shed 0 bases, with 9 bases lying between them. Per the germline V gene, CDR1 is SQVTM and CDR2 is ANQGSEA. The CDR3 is CSVEFINSYNEQFF. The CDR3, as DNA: TGCAGCGTTGAGTTTATCAACTCCTACAATGAGCAGTTCTTC.

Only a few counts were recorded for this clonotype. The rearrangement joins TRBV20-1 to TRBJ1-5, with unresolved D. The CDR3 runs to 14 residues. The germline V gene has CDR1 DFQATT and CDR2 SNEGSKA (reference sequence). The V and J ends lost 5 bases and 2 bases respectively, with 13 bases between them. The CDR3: CSAQTWAGNQPQHF. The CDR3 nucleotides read TGCAGTGCTCAGACGTGGGCGGGCAATCAGCCCCAGCATTTT.

The CDR3 nucleotides are TGTGCCAGCAGTTCCGACGGGGCCTCTGGGGCCAACGTCCTGACTTTC. Protein: CASSSDGASGANVLTF. V and J are TRBV12-3 or TRBV12-4 and TRBJ2-6, with D possibly being TRBD1 or TRBD2 (5 bases each). There are 16 residues in the CDR3. The V gene lost 4 bases and the J gene lost 0 bases, with 10 bases spanning the gap.

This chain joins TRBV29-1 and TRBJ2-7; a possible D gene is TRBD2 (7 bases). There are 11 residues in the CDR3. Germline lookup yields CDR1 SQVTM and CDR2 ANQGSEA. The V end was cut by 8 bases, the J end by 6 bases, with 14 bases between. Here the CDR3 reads CSYLRGGEQYF. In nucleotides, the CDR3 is TGCAGCTACCTAAGGGGGGGCGAGCAGTACTTC.

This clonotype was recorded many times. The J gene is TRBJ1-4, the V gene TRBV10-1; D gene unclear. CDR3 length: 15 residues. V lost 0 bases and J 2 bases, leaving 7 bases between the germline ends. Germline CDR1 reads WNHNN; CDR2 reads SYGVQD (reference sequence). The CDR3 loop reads CASSESAGTNEKLFF. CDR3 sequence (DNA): TGCGCCAGCAGTGAGTCGGCCGGTACTAATGAAAAACTGTTTTTT.

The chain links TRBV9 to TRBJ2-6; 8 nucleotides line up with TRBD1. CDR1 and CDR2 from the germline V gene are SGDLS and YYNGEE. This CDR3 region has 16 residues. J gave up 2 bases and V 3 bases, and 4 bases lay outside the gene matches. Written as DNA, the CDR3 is TGTGCCAGCAGCGACAGGGGGATAGCTGGGGCCAACGTCCTGACTTTC. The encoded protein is CASSDRGIAGANVLTF.

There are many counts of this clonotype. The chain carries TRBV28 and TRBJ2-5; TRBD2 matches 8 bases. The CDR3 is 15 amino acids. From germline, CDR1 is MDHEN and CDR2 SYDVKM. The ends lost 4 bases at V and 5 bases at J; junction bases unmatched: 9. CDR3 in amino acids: CASSSDGRAGETQYF. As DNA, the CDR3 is TGTGCCAGCAGTTCAGACGGGAGGGCCGGGGAGACCCAGTACTTC.

CDR3 sequence: CASSRDPNPYNEQFF. The CDR3 bases are TGTGCCAGCAGCCGGGACCCCAATCCCTACAATGAGCAGTTCTTC. The V and J genes are TRBV3-1 and TRBJ2-1, with D possibly being TRBD1 or TRBD2 (5 bases each). The CDR3 contains 15 residues. Trimming left V 4 bases short and J 2 bases short, with 12 bases between. CDR1 and CDR2 (germline): LGHDT, YNNKEL (reference sequence).

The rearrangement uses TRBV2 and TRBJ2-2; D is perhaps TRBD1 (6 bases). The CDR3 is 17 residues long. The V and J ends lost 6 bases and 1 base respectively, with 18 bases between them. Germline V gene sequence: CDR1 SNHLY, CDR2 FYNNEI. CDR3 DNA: TGTGCCAGCAGGCGTTTGACAGGAATACTGAACACCGGGGAGCTGTTTTTT. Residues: CASRRLTGILNTGELFF.

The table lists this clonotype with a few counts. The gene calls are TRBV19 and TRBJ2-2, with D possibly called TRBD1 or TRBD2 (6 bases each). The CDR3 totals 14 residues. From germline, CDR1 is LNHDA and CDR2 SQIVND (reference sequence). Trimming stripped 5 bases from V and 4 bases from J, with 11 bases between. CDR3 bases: TGTGCCAGTAGTGGAGGGGGTTTCACCGGGGAGCTGTTTTTT. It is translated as CASSGGGFTGELFF.

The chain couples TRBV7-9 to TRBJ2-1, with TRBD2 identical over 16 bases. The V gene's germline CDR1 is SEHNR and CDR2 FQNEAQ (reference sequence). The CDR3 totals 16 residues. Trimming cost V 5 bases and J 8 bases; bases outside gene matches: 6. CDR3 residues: CASSPGLAGGGDEQFF. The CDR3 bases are TGTGCCAGCAGCCCGGGACTAGCGGGAGGGGGCGATGAGCAGTTCTTC. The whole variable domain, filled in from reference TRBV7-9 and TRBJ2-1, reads DTGVSQNPRHKITKRGQNVTFRCDPISEHNRLYWYRQTLGQGPEFLTYFQNEAQLEKSRLLSDRFSAERPKGSFSTLEIQRTEQGDSAMYLCASSPGLAGGGDEQFFGPGTRLTVL.

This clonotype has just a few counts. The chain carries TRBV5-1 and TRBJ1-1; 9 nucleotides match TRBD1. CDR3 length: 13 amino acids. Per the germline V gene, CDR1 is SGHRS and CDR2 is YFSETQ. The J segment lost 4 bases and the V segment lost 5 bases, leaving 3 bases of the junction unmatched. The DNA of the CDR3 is TGCGCCAGCAGTACAGGGGGCCCCACTGAAGCTTTCTTT. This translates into CASSTGGPTEAFF.

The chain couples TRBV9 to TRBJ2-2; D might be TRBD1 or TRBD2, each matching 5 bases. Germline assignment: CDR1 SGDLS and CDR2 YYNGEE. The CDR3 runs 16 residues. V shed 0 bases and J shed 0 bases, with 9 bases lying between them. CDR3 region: CASSVVGETNTGELFF. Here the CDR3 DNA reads TGTGCCAGCAGCGTAGTAGGGGAGACGAACACCGGGGAGCTGTTTTTT. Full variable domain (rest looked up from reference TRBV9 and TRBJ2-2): DSGVTQTPKHLITATGQRVTLRCSPRSGDLSVYWYQQSLDQGLQFLIQYYNGEERAKGNILERFSAQQFPDLHSELNLSSLELGDSALYFCASSVVGETNTGELFFGEGSRLTVL.

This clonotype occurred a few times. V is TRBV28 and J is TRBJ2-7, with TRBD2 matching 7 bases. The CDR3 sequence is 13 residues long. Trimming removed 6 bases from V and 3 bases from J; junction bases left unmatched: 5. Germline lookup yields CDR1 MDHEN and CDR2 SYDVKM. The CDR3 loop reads CASSWEGNYEQYF. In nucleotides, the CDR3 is TGTGCCAGCAGCTGGGAGGGGAACTACGAGCAGTACTTC.

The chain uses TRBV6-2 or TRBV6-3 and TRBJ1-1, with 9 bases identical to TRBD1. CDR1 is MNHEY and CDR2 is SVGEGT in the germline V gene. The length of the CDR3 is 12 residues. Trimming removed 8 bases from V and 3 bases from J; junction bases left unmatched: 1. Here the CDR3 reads CASRDRDTEAFF. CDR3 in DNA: TGTGCCAGCCGGGACAGGGACACTGAAGCTTTCTTT.

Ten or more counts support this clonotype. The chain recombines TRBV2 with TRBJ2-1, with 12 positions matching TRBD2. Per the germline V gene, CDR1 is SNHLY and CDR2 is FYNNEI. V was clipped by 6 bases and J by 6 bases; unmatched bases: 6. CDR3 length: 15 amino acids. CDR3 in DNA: TGTGCCAGCAGGCCGACTAGCGGGAGAATCAATGAGCAGTTCTTC. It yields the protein CASRPTSGRINEQFF.

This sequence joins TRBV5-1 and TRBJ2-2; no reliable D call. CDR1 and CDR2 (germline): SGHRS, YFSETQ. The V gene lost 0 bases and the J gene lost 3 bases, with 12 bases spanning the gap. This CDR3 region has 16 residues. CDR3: CASSLAPGPDTGELFF. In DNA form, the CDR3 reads TGCGCCAGCAGCTTGGCCCCCGGACCCGACACCGGGGAGCTGTTTTTT.

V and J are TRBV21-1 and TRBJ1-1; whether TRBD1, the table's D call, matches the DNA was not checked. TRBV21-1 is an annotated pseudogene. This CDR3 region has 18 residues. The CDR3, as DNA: TGTGCCAGCAGCAAAAGAGGGGGACAAGCTATGATGAACACTGAAGCTTTCTTT. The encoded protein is CASSKRGGQAMMNTEAFF.

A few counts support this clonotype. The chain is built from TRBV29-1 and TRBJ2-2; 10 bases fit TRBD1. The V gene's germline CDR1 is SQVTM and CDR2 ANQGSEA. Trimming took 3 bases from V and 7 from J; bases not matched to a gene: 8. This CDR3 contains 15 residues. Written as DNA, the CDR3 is TGCAGCGTTGAGAGACAGGGGGCCCGGGTCGGGGAGCTGTTTTTT. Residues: CSVERQGARVGELFF.

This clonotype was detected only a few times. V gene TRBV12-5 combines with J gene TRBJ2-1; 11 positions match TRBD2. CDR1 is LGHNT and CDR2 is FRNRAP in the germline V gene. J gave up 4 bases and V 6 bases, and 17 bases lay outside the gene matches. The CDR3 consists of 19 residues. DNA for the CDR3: TGTGCTAGTGGCCGTAGCCCGGGGCTAGCGGGAGGAACGTACAATGAGCAGTTCTTC. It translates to CASGRSPGLAGGTYNEQFF.

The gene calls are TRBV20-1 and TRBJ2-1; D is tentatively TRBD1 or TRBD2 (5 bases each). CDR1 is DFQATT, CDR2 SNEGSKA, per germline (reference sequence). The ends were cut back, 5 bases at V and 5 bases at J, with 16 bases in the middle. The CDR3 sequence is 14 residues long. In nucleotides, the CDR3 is TGCAGTGCTGGGGACCGCTTAATGGACAATGAGCAGTTCTTC. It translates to CSAGDRLMDNEQFF.